Below, 18 T cell receptor beta chains from the same sample are listed, as sequenced in a study of blood T cell repertoires in COVID-19. Assay used: immunoSEQ multiplex PCR; TCRdb lists only in-frame clones, some missing. The sample comprises 70,000 to 100,000 clones, about 90% of which are singletons, and 6.5% to 9.5% rests with the top ten. Sequencing was done on a sample of peripheral blood. These TCRs come from a woman between 65 and 79 years old with acute or convalescent COVID-19.

This rearrangement joins TRBV3-1 (or the pseudogene TRBV3-2) to TRBJ1-1, with a weak D call TRBD1 (6 bases). CDR3 length equals 13 residues. Germline CDR1 is LGHDT and CDR2 is YNNKEL (reference sequence). V gave up 2 bases and J gave up 8 bases, with 12 bases separating them. The CDR3 region is CASSQRGAQEAFF. The CDR3 DNA sequence: TGTGCCAGCAGCCAACGGGGGGCGCAGGAAGCTTTCTTT.

V and J are TRBV12-3 or TRBV12-4 and TRBJ1-1, with D unclear. The germline V and J ends were trimmed by 6 bases and 6 bases, with 14 bases remaining between them. There are 13 residues in the CDR3. The CDR3 protein is CASRLAAGAEAFF. CDR3 sequence (DNA): TGTGCCAGCAGATTGGCGGCGGGCGCTGAAGCTTTCTTT.

V usage is TRBV7-2 and J usage is TRBJ2-7; tentatively, D is TRBD1 (6 bases). This CDR3 is built from 15 residues. Germline lookup yields CDR1 SGHTA and CDR2 FQGNSA. V lost 0 bases and J lost 6, with 15 bases in between. The CDR3 DNA follows: TGTGCCAGCAGCTTAGCTCACAGGGCAGGCCTCGAGCAGTACTTC. Protein sequence: CASSLAHRAGLEQYF.

This chain connects TRBV29-1 to TRBJ2-2; TRBD1 agrees at 10 bases. CDR1 and CDR2 (germline): SQVTM, ANQGSEA. After removal of 7 bases from V and 6 bases from J, the junction contained 14 bases not matched to a gene. This CDR3 is 16 amino acids long. The CDR3 DNA reads TGCAGCGGTAGGGCGTACGACAGGGGGCGCTCCGGGGAGCTGTTTTTT. Its protein is CSGRAYDRGRSGELFF.

The rearrangement joins TRBV5-4 to TRBJ2-2; TRBD2 is a possible D gene (6 bases). Germline values: CDR1 SGHNT, CDR2 YYREEE (reference sequence). Trimming took off 3 bases at V and 1 base at J, with 10 bases between the two ends. This CDR3 is built from 15 residues. The CDR3 region has the DNA TGTGCCAGCAGCTCCTCGGGACTGAACACCGGGGAGCTGTTTTTT. This gives the protein CASSSSGLNTGELFF.

This clone was counted between two and nine times. CDR3 nucleotides: TGTGCCAGCTCCAATCAGGGGGGGAACACTGAAGCTTTCTTT. Its translation: CASSNQGGNTEAFF. The V gene is TRBV18, the J gene TRBJ1-1; 7 bases match TRBD1. Germline values: CDR1 KGHSH, CDR2 LQKENI. CDR3 length equals 14 residues. J lost 1 base, V lost 6 bases, and 5 bases had no gene match.

The CDR3 reads CASSEFARVVYEAFF. The CDR3 DNA reads as TGTGCCAGCAGTGAGTTTGCCAGGGTGGTTTATGAAGCTTTCTTT. The chain uses TRBV2 and TRBJ1-1; a possible D gene is TRBD1 (5 bases). The germline gives CDR1 SNHLY, CDR2 FYNNEI. Trimming pared 3 bases from V and 7 bases from J, leaving 18 bases between. This CDR3 contains 15 residues.

The chain carries TRBV27 and TRBJ1-5; 7 positions match TRBD1. This CDR3 region has 15 residues. Germline lookup yields CDR1 MNHEY and CDR2 SMNVEV (reference sequence). V shed 2 bases and J 7 bases; nucleotides not matched to a gene: 8. The CDR3 nucleotides read TGTGCCAGCAGTTTAACAACAGGGGTTGGGCAGCCCCAGCATTTT. It yields the protein CASSLTTGVGQPQHF.

This clone was observed a handful of times. The genes are TRBV7-8 and TRBJ2-3, with 11 bases aligning to TRBD2. Germline loops: CDR1 SGHVS, CDR2 FQNEAQ. There are 18 residues in the CDR3. With 4 bases clipped from V and 0 bases from J, the junction kept 9 bases outside the gene matches. In nucleotides, the CDR3 is TGTGCCAGCAGCTCCTTAGCGGGGGGGCCGGGGAGCACAGATACGCAGTATTTT. As protein: CASSSLAGGPGSTDTQYF.

V gene TRBV10-1 combines with J gene TRBJ2-4; 8 bases align to TRBD1. The germline V gene has CDR1 WNHNN and CDR2 SYGVQD (reference sequence). The CDR3 loop spans 16 amino acids. The V and J ends lost 1 base and 4 bases, in that order; junction bases with no gene match: 6. The chain's CDR3 is CASSEFPGQGKNIQYF. In DNA form, the CDR3 reads TGCGCCAGCAGTGAGTTCCCAGGACAGGGAAAAAACATTCAGTACTTC.

J is TRBJ1-6 and V is TRBV28, with unresolved D. The CDR3 is made up of 14 amino acids. Per the germline V gene, CDR1 is MDHEN and CDR2 is SYDVKM. Deletions cut 5 bases from V and 7 bases from J, with 12 bases between. CDR3 region: CASSPPTRNSPLHF. Here the CDR3 DNA reads TGTGCCAGCAGTCCGCCGACAAGAAATTCACCCCTCCACTTT.

This clone was observed a single time. The genes are TRBV25-1 and TRBJ2-1; D is possibly TRBD2 (5 bases). From germline, CDR1 is MGHDK and CDR2 SYGVNS. This CDR3 is 11 amino acids long. Trimming shortened V by 4 bases and J by 10 bases, and 8 bases separated the two germline ends. The DNA for the CDR3 is TGTGCCAGCAGTGTTAAGCGGGAGCAGTTCTTC. Protein product: CASSVKREQFF.

V and J are TRBV12-3 or TRBV12-4 and TRBJ2-7; 7 nucleotides align to TRBD1. CDR3 length equals 13 residues. V shed 9 bases and J 2 bases; nucleotides not matched to a gene: 7. This CDR3 reads CASNRQGAYEQYF. The CDR3 nucleotides are TGTGCCAGTAATCGGCAGGGGGCCTACGAGCAGTACTTC.

The chain carries TRBV10-3 and TRBJ2-3; 10 bases are shared with TRBD2. The V gene's germline CDR1 is ENHRY and CDR2 SYGVKD. With V trimmed by 4 bases and J by 2 bases, 9 bases remained unmatched. The CDR3 covers 17 residues. CDR3 residues: CAISGPSGSVLTDTQYF. CDR3 bases: TGTGCCATCAGTGGGCCTAGCGGGAGCGTTCTCACAGATACGCAGTATTTT.

The V gene is TRBV10-2, the J gene TRBJ2-7; TRBD1 matches at 9 bases. Looked up from germline, CDR1 is WSHSY and CDR2 is SAAADI. With 3 bases clipped from V and 2 bases from J, the junction kept 2 bases outside the gene matches. This CDR3 spans 14 amino acids. The CDR3 region has the DNA TGCGCCAGCAGTGAAACAGGGGGCCCCTACGAGCAGTACTTC. Amino acids: CASSETGGPYEQYF.

The chain recombines TRBV6-5 with TRBJ1-2; no definite D call. V was pared by 7 bases and J by 4 bases, with 16 bases between. The CDR3 contains 14 residues. Germline V CDR1 and CDR2: MNHEY, SVGAGI. CDR3 nucleotide sequence: TGTGCCAGCACCGAGGGAGACAACCCCTATGGCTACACCTTC. As protein: CASTEGDNPYGYTF.

The gene calls are TRBV7-9 and TRBJ1-4; 8 bases match TRBD1. This CDR3 has 14 amino acids. J was trimmed by 8 bases and V by 5 bases; bases with no gene match: 7. Germline lookup yields CDR1 SEHNR and CDR2 FQNEAQ (reference sequence). The CDR3 sequence is CASSTRTGKEKLFF. The CDR3 region has the DNA TGTGCCAGCAGCACACGGACAGGGAAAGAAAAACTGTTTTTT. Complete variable domain (other parts from reference TRBV7-9 and TRBJ1-4): DTGVSQNPRHKITKRGQNVTFRCDPISEHNRLYWYRQTLGQGPEFLTYFQNEAQLEKSRLLSDRFSAERPKGSFSTLEIQRTEQGDSAMYLCASSTRTGKEKLFFGSGTQLSVL.

The chain links TRBV5-1 to TRBJ1-1; D not resolved. The V end was cut by 4 bases, the J end by 1 base, with 14 bases between. Germline V lookup: CDR1 SGHRS, CDR2 YFSETQ. CDR3 length: 15 residues. The CDR3 nucleotides read TGCGCCAGCAGCCCCCATGGAGTTACGAACACTGAAGCTTTCTTT. Translating gives CASSPHGVTNTEAFF.